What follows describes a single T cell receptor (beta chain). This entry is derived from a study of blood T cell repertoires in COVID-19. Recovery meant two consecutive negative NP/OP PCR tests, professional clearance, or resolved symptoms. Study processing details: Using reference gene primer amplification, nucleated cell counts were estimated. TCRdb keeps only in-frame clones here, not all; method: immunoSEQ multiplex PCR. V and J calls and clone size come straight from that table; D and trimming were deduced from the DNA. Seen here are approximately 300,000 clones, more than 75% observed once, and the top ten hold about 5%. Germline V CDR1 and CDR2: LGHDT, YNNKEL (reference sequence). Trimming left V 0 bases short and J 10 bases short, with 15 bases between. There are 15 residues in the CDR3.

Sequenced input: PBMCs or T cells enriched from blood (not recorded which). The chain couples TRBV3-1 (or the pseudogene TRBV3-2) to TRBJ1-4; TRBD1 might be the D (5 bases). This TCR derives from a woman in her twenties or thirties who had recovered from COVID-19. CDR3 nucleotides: TGTGCCAGCAGCCAAGACTTAACAGGCGGTAGAAAACTGTTTTTT. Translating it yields CASSQDLTGGRKLFF.